A single sample is the source of the 32 T cell receptor beta chains below, sequenced in a study of control samples from healthy donors and cancer patients (TCRdb year 2020). The receptor library was made with the immunoSEQ multiplex PCR assay. TCRdb re-hosts the immuneACCESS table, in-frame sequences only. Its copies lack some clones; in the studies checked, an unresolved V gene accounts for under half of them, and the cause for the rest is not known. The sample has around 180,000 clones on record, around 92% of them singletons. In total, the top ten clones hold about 2% of the sample. Sequencing input: blood. The receptors here all came from a woman between 35 and 50 years old in good health.

The CDR3 DNA is TGTGCCAGCAGTGAATCGGACTTCTATGGCTACACCTTC. Its protein is CASSESDFYGYTF. The chain is built from TRBV6-1 and TRBJ1-2; D is unresolved. This CDR3 is 13 amino acids long. Germline V gives CDR1 MNHNS, CDR2 SASEGT. Trimming left V 2 bases short and J 4 bases short, with 8 bases between.

The rearrangement uses TRBV19 and TRBJ1-5; D call uncertain. V was pared by 1 base and J by 11 bases, with 9 bases between. This CDR3 has 12 amino acids. Looked up from germline, CDR1 is LNHDA and CDR2 is SQIVND (reference sequence). CDR3 coding DNA: TGTGCCAGTAGTATAGTTTATGGTTCCCAGCATTTT. This translates into CASSIVYGSQHF.

This clone turned up a few times. This chain connects TRBV5-1 to TRBJ1-4; a possible D gene is TRBD1 (6 bases). V was clipped by 4 bases and J by 2 bases, with 12 bases between them. The CDR3 covers 15 residues. Per germline, CDR1 SGHRS and CDR2 YFSETQ. The CDR3 nucleotides are TGCGCCAGCAGCCAACAGGGCCTGACTAATGAAAAACTGTTTTTT. Translating it yields CASSQQGLTNEKLFF.

The rearrangement uses TRBV3-1 (or the pseudogene TRBV3-2) and TRBJ2-3, with TRBD2 matching over 7 bases. This CDR3 has 17 residues. V was clipped by 7 bases and J by 1 base; unmatched bases: 14. The germline CDR1 and CDR2 sequences are LGHDT and YNNKEL (reference sequence). The CDR3 reads CASTTAAGRGGTDTQYF. In DNA form, the CDR3 reads TGTGCCAGCACCACTGCGGCTGGACGGGGGGGCACAGATACGCAGTATTTT.

The chain joins TRBV11-2 to TRBJ1-6; D may be TRBD1 (5 bases). CDR1 and CDR2 (germline): SGHAT, FQNNGV. This CDR3 comprises 16 residues. With 5 bases removed from V and 0 bases from J, the gap between germline ends came to 11 bases. The CDR3 is CASSREGSSYNSPLHF. CDR3 DNA: TGTGCCAGCAGCCGCGAGGGGAGCTCCTATAATTCACCCCTCCACTTT.

The chain couples TRBV20-1 to TRBJ2-5; D possibly matches TRBD1 or TRBD2 (5 bases each). This CDR3 region has 12 residues. Per the germline V gene, CDR1 is DFQATT and CDR2 is SNEGSKA (reference sequence). The V and J ends lost 3 bases and 7 bases respectively, with 12 bases between them. This CDR3 reads CSASEGIVTQYF. The DNA for the CDR3 is TGCAGTGCTAGTGAGGGGATCGTGACCCAGTACTTC.

The gene calls are TRBV13 and TRBJ2-7; D gene uncertain. The germline gives CDR1 PRHDT, CDR2 FYEKMQ (reference sequence). CDR3 length: 13 amino acids. V lost 0 bases, J lost 0 bases, and 3 bases lay in between. In DNA, the CDR3 is TGTGCCAGCAGCTTAGGGAGCTCCTACGAGCAGTACTTC. Protein product: CASSLGSSYEQYF.

The V gene is TRBV7-2, the J gene TRBJ2-1; TRBD1 or TRBD2 may be the D gene (5 bases each). The germline V gene encodes CDR1 SGHTA and CDR2 FQGNSA. V was shortened by 3 bases and J by 2 bases, with 8 bases between the two germline ends. CDR3 length: 14 residues. CDR3 bases: TGTGCCAGCAGCTTGAGGGGAACCTACAATGAGCAGTTCTTC. It specifies CASSLRGTYNEQFF.

Comments on this clone: Germline is not matched at one junction end, which may reflect a read error. The rearrangement links TRBV6-5 to TRBJ1-2; 7 bases map to TRBD1. CDR3 size: 12 residues. Per the germline V gene, CDR1 is MNHEY and CDR2 is SVGAGI. As DNA, the CDR3 is TGTGCCAGCACCGGGACAGCCTCCGGACGAGCTTTC. As protein: CASTGTASGRAF.

This clone came up once. The chain's CDR3 is CASSLSQGSGADYGYTF. The CDR3 nucleotides read TGTGCCAGCAGTTTATCACAGGGGAGCGGGGCGGACTATGGCTACACCTTC. V and J are TRBV28 and TRBJ1-2; 7 nucleotides match TRBD1. The CDR3 spans 17 residues. V gave up 1 base and J gave up 3 bases; unmatched junction bases: 11. CDR1 and CDR2 from the germline V gene are MDHEN and SYDVKM.

The chain uses TRBV14 and TRBJ2-7; TRBD1 matches 7 bases. J was trimmed by 5 bases and V by 1 base; bases with no gene match: 11. The CDR3 is 16 amino acids. Germline loops: CDR1 SGHDN, CDR2 FVKESK. CDR3 region: CASSQVHSTGWDEQYF. The CDR3 coding sequence is TGTGCCAGCAGCCAAGTTCATTCGACAGGGTGGGACGAGCAGTACTTC.

V gene TRBV5-3 combines with J gene TRBJ2-7, with 7 bases identical to TRBD1. TRBV5-3 counts as an open reading frame of uncertain function. The CDR3 length is 14 residues. Trimming cost V 4 bases and J 7 bases; bases outside gene matches: 11. In nucleotides, the CDR3 is TGTGCCAGAAGCCCCCTCGGACAGGCGGAAGAGCAGTACTTC. Residues: CARSPLGQAEEQYF.

The gene calls are TRBV4-1 and TRBJ1-3; D unresolved. Between the trimmed V and J ends, which lost 3 bases and 2 bases, there was a span of 8 bases. Germline-derived CDR1 and CDR2 are MGHRA and YSYEKL. The CDR3 sequence is 14 residues long. Here the CDR3 reads CASSQGPPGNTIYF. CDR3 DNA sequence: TGCGCCAGCAGCCAGGGTCCACCTGGAAACACCATATATTTT.

This clone was observed a few times. The genes are TRBV7-3 and TRBJ2-1; weak D call: TRBD1 (6 bases). Trimming removed 4 bases at V and 6 bases at J, with 10 bases between. CDR3 length: 13 amino acids. Germline V gives CDR1 SGHTA, CDR2 FQGTGA. CDR3 region: CASSSTGSNEQFF. CDR3 coding DNA: TGTGCCAGCAGCTCGACAGGCAGCAATGAGCAGTTCTTC.

The V call is TRBV27, the J call TRBJ1-1; D uncertain. V was pared by 3 bases and J by 5 bases, with 13 bases between. The CDR3 is 14 amino acids. The germline V gene has CDR1 MNHEY and CDR2 SMNVEV (reference sequence). CDR3 amino acids: CASSLTAFNTEAFF. CDR3 nucleotide sequence: TGTGCCAGCAGTTTGACGGCTTTTAATACTGAAGCTTTCTTT.

V usage is TRBV4-1 and J usage is TRBJ2-1; TRBD1 or TRBD2 may be the D gene (7 bases each). The CDR3 covers 16 residues. V lost 1 base to trimming and J lost 2 bases, with 12 bases between them. In germline, CDR1 is MGHRA, CDR2 YSYEKL. The CDR3 loop is CASSQAGGVTYNEQFF. The CDR3 DNA is TGCGCCAGCAGCCAAGCAGGGGGGGTCACCTACAATGAGCAGTTCTTC.

The V call is TRBV12-3 or TRBV12-4, the J call TRBJ1-1; TRBD1 is a possible D gene (6 bases). This CDR3 contains 11 residues. The CDR3 is CAFSRGAEAFF. CDR3 bases: TGTGCTTTTAGCCGGGGGGCGGAAGCTTTCTTT.

This sequence joins TRBV6-2 or TRBV6-3 and TRBJ1-6; no definite D call. This CDR3 comprises 11 residues. CDR1 is MNHEY, CDR2 SVGEGT, per germline. With 5 bases removed from V and 9 bases from J, the gap between germline ends came to 5 bases. The CDR3, as DNA: TGTGCCAGCAGTCAAACTTCACCCCTCCACTTT. This gives the protein CASSQTSPLHF.

This clone was detected a few times. The rearrangement uses TRBV3-1 (or the pseudogene TRBV3-2) and TRBJ2-7; TRBD2 matches at 10 bases. With 1 base clipped from V and 3 bases from J, the junction kept 6 bases outside the gene matches. Germline V gives CDR1 LGHDT, CDR2 YNNKEL (reference sequence). The CDR3 runs to 16 residues. The CDR3 protein is CASSQAGTSEDYEQYF. In DNA, the CDR3 is TGTGCCAGCAGCCAAGCTGGGACTAGCGAGGACTACGAGCAGTACTTC.

V usage is TRBV7-3 and J usage is TRBJ2-1, with D possibly TRBD2 on 6 matching bases. Trimming pared 5 bases from V and 7 bases from J, leaving 21 bases between. The CDR3 sequence is 16 residues long. Germline CDR1 and CDR2: SGHTA and FQGTGA. The CDR3 loop is CASSPQWGDAGNEQFF. CDR3 coding DNA: TGTGCCAGCAGCCCCCAGTGGGGGGATGCGGGGAATGAGCAGTTCTTC.

Comments on this clone: The same CDR3 also results from other DNA sequences found in this sample. The chain has TRBV19 and TRBJ1-5; D might be TRBD1 (5 bases). The germline gives CDR1 LNHDA, CDR2 SQIVND (reference sequence). The V gene lost 2 bases and the J gene lost 4 bases, with 9 bases spanning the gap. The CDR3 contains 14 residues. CDR3 nucleotide sequence: TGTGCCAGTAGTATAACAGACAGTAATCAGCCCCAGCATTTT. Translated, it gives CASSITDSNQPQHF.

CDR3 in amino acids: CASSMSPATYNEQFF. The CDR3 DNA follows: TGTGCCAGTAGTATGAGTCCAGCTACTTACAATGAGCAGTTCTTC. V gene TRBV19 combines with J gene TRBJ2-1, with D unclear. The V gene lost 3 bases and the J gene lost 4 bases, with 13 bases spanning the gap. The CDR3 length is 15 residues. The germline gives CDR1 LNHDA, CDR2 SQIVND (reference sequence).

This chain connects TRBV11-2 to TRBJ1-2; D ambiguous. CDR3 length: 17 amino acids. V was pared by 0 bases and J by 7 bases, with 21 bases between. Germline assignment: CDR1 SGHAT and CDR2 FQNNGV. Here the CDR3 reads CASSLESSTEAIRGYTF. DNA for the CDR3: TGTGCCAGCAGCTTAGAGAGCTCGACGGAGGCTATCCGTGGCTACACCTTC.

A single count supports this clone. This chain joins TRBV29-1 and TRBJ1-1; the D is unclear. The CDR3 totals 11 residues. Looked up from germline, CDR1 is SQVTM and CDR2 is ANQGSEA. V lost 5 bases, J lost 3 bases, and 7 bases lay in between. The CDR3 region is CSVFGDTEAFF. In DNA, the CDR3 is TGCAGCGTTTTCGGGGACACTGAAGCTTTCTTT.

This chain connects TRBV15 to TRBJ1-1, with D unresolved. Looked up from germline, CDR1 is LNHNV and CDR2 is YYDKDF (reference sequence). V shed 1 base and J shed 7 bases, with 7 bases lying between them. There are 12 residues in the CDR3. The CDR3 region has the DNA TGTGCCACCAGCAGAGGGCCGTATGAAGCTTTCTTT. It encodes CATSRGPYEAFF.

The V gene is TRBV1, the J gene TRBJ1-1; TRBD1 reflects the table's D call only, with no check against the DNA. TRBV1 is annotated as a pseudogene. The CDR3 totals 14 residues. The CDR3 loop reads CTSPRGQMNTEAFF. The CDR3 DNA reads as TGCACCAGCCCCCGGGGACAGATGAACACTGAAGCTTTCTTT.

The count of this clone is one. This chain connects TRBV5-6 to TRBJ2-7; 8 bases match TRBD1. The CDR3 spans 15 residues. V trimming: 2 bases; J trimming: 4 bases; junction bases outside the gene matches: 8. Germline V CDR1 and CDR2: SGHDT, YYEEEE. Here the CDR3 DNA reads TGTGCCAGCAGCTTAATCTTCCAGGGGGCGTACGAGCAGTACTTC. It translates to CASSLIFQGAYEQYF.

The chain joins TRBV27 to TRBJ2-7; no clear D. Per germline, CDR1 MNHEY and CDR2 SMNVEV (reference sequence). This CDR3 region has 15 residues. V was shortened by 8 bases and J by 0 bases, with 17 bases between the two germline ends. The CDR3 loop is CASQKTATSSYEQYF. CDR3 bases: TGTGCCAGCCAGAAGACGGCCACGAGCTCCTACGAGCAGTACTTC.

V is TRBV5-1 and J is TRBJ2-7; TRBD2 might be the D (6 bases). Germline V CDR1 and CDR2: SGHRS, YFSETQ. Between the trimmed V and J ends, which lost 2 bases and 6 bases, there was a span of 12 bases. The CDR3 extends over 13 amino acids. The CDR3 nucleotides are TGCGCCAGCAGCTTTTCGGCGGGAACCGAGCAGTACTTC. Encoded protein: CASSFSAGTEQYF.

The CDR3 DNA reads as TGTGCCAGCAGTTTGGGGGGGGCGGGTGGCTACACCTTC. Translation: CASSLGGAGGYTF. The chain carries TRBV27 and TRBJ1-2; D is perhaps TRBD1 (6 bases). Trimming cost V 3 bases and J 7 bases, with 12 bases left between them. The CDR3 is made up of 13 amino acids. Germline V gene lookup returns CDR1 MNHEY and CDR2 SMNVEV (reference sequence).

CDR3 loop: CATSRDSQETQYF. The CDR3 DNA reads TGTGCCACCAGCCGGGACTCCCAAGAGACCCAGTACTTC. The chain couples TRBV15 to TRBJ2-5, with TRBD2 as a possible D gene (6 bases). The CDR3 is 13 amino acids. Germline V CDR1 and CDR2: LNHNV, YYDKDF (reference sequence). V lost 5 bases and J lost 1, with 8 bases in between.

This chain connects TRBV7-8 to TRBJ2-6, with TRBD1 identical over 8 bases. This CDR3 contains 19 residues. V lost 5 bases to trimming and J lost 0 bases; unmatched junction nucleotides: 12. CDR1 SGHVS and CDR2 FQNEAQ come from the germline V gene. The CDR3 loop is CASSRLGGQDLSGANVLTF. The CDR3 DNA follows: TGTGCCAGCAGCCGTCTAGGGGGACAGGACCTCTCTGGGGCCAACGTCCTGACTTTC.